A selection of T cell receptor beta chains follows, all from one sample in a study of PD-L1 blockade in urothelial cancer. Some clones are missing from TCRdb's copy, which holds only in-frame ones; the method was immunoSEQ multiplex PCR. The repertoire holds tens of thousands of clones, with 86% as singletons. Here the sequenced sample was PBMCs, taken around atezolizumab (anti-PD-L1) treatment. The receptors derive from a man aged 60 to 75 with urothelial cancer. CDR3s include the opening cysteine and the closing phenylalanine or tryptophan. The D gene is left open where the match is weak. Only part of the rows carry a size: once, few, many, or a class if the clone is expanded.

D gene	clone size	V gene	J gene	CDR3 DNA	CDR3 protein
TRBD1	NA	TRBV5-8	TRBJ2-7	TGTGCCAGCAACCCGGGACAGGGACCCTTCGAGCAGTACTTC	CASNPGQGPFEQYF
TRBD2	NA	TRBV10-3	TRBJ2-1	TGTGCCATCCACGGCGGGGCGGGAGGATACAATGAGCAGTTCTTC	CAIHGGAGGYNEQFF
TRBD1	NA	TRBV2	TRBJ2-3	TGTGCCAGCGGCTTAGACAGGGTGGTCGGAGATACGCAGTATTTT	CASGLDRVVGDTQYF
TRBD1	NA	TRBV7-9	TRBJ1-5	TGTGCCAGCAGCAAACCCGGGACAGGGGGCAATCAGCCCCAGCATTTT	CASSKPGTGGNQPQHF
TRBD2	NA	TRBV5-6	TRBJ2-1	TGTGCCAGCAGCGCGGCGGGGGGTGGTGAGCAGTTCTTC	CASSAAGGGEQFF
TRBD2	NA	TRBV5-1	TRBJ2-1	TGCGCCAGCAGCTACGGACTAGCGGAGGCGGGGTTTTACAATGAGCAGTTCTTC	CASSYGLAEAGFYNEQFF
TRBD1	NA	TRBV5-1	TRBJ1-1	TGCGCCAGCAGCGGGGACAGGATGAACACTGAAGCTTTCTTT	CASSGDRMNTEAFF
TRBD1	NA	TRBV19	TRBJ1-6	TGTGCCAGTAGTTTCGGATTTCCGGACAGGGTAAATTCACCCCTCCACTTT	CASSFGFPDRVNSPLHF
NA	NA	TRBV10-2	TRBJ2-7	TGCGCCAGCAGTGGGACACCTACCTACGAGCAGTACTTC	CASSGTPTYEQYF
NA	NA	TRBV11-2	TRBJ1-5	TGTGCCAGCAGCTTGGGGCATAGCAATCAGCCCCAGCATTTT	CASSLGHSNQPQHF
NA	NA	TRBV5-4	TRBJ2-5	TGTGCCAGCAGCTCACACATGACAGCGCCTCAAGAGACCCAGTACTTC	CASSSHMTAPQETQYF
NA	few	TRBV2	TRBJ1-1	TGTGCCAGCAGGGGCAGCCTTATGAACACTGAAGCTTTCTTT	CASRGSLMNTEAFF
TRBD1	NA	TRBV6-5	TRBJ2-2	TGTGCCAGCAGGGGGACAGGGGGGGAGACCGGGGAGCTGTTTTTT	CASRGTGGETGELFF
NA	NA	TRBV19	TRBJ2-1	TGTGCCAGTAGTACCCAGCGGCAGGTCTACAATGAGCAGTTCTTC	CASSTQRQVYNEQFF
TRBD1	NA	TRBV5-1	TRBJ1-1	TGCGCCAGCAGCTTTAGACAGGGGGATGAAGCTTTCTTT	CASSFRQGDEAFF
TRBD1	NA	TRBV9	TRBJ1-2	TGTGCCAGCAGCGTAGCTCCAGGGGGCAACGGCTACACCTTC	CASSVAPGGNGYTF
NA	NA	TRBV21-1	TRBJ1-1	TGTGCCAGCAGCAAACAAGGGACAATGAACACTGAAGCTTTCTTT	CASSKQGTMNTEAFF
TRBD1	NA	TRBV5-1	TRBJ1-2	TGCGCCAGCAGCTCCACAGGGGAATACGGCTACACCTTC	CASSSTGEYGYTF
NA	NA	TRBV7-9	TRBJ2-3	TGTGCCAGCGAGCTTGTTGCTAATACGCAGTATTTT	CASELVANTQYF
TRBD1	NA	TRBV30	TRBJ1-6	TGTGCCTGGAGTCCCCGGGACAGGGGAGCGCATAATTCACCCCTCCACTTT	CAWSPRDRGAHNSPLHF
TRBD1	NA	TRBV28	TRBJ1-5	TGTGCCAGCAGTCTCGGACAGGGCGTCCCTGGATCCCTTAGTAGCAATCAGCCCCAGCATTTT	CASSLGQGVPGSLSSNQPQHF
NA	NA	TRBV5-4	TRBJ1-1	TGTGCCAGCAGCCGGACCCTACTGAGGGACACTGAAGCTTTCTTT	CASSRTLLRDTEAFF
NA	NA	TRBV2	TRBJ2-7	TGTGCCAGCAGCAAGTCCAGGGCCTACGAGCAGTACTTC	CASSKSRAYEQYF
NA	NA	TRBV9	TRBJ1-2	TGTGCCAGCAGCGTAGACAATAACTATGGCTACACCTTC	CASSVDNNYGYTF
NA	NA	TRBV27	TRBJ2-5	TGTGCCAGCACATCCCAAGAGACCCAGTACTTC	CASTSQETQYF